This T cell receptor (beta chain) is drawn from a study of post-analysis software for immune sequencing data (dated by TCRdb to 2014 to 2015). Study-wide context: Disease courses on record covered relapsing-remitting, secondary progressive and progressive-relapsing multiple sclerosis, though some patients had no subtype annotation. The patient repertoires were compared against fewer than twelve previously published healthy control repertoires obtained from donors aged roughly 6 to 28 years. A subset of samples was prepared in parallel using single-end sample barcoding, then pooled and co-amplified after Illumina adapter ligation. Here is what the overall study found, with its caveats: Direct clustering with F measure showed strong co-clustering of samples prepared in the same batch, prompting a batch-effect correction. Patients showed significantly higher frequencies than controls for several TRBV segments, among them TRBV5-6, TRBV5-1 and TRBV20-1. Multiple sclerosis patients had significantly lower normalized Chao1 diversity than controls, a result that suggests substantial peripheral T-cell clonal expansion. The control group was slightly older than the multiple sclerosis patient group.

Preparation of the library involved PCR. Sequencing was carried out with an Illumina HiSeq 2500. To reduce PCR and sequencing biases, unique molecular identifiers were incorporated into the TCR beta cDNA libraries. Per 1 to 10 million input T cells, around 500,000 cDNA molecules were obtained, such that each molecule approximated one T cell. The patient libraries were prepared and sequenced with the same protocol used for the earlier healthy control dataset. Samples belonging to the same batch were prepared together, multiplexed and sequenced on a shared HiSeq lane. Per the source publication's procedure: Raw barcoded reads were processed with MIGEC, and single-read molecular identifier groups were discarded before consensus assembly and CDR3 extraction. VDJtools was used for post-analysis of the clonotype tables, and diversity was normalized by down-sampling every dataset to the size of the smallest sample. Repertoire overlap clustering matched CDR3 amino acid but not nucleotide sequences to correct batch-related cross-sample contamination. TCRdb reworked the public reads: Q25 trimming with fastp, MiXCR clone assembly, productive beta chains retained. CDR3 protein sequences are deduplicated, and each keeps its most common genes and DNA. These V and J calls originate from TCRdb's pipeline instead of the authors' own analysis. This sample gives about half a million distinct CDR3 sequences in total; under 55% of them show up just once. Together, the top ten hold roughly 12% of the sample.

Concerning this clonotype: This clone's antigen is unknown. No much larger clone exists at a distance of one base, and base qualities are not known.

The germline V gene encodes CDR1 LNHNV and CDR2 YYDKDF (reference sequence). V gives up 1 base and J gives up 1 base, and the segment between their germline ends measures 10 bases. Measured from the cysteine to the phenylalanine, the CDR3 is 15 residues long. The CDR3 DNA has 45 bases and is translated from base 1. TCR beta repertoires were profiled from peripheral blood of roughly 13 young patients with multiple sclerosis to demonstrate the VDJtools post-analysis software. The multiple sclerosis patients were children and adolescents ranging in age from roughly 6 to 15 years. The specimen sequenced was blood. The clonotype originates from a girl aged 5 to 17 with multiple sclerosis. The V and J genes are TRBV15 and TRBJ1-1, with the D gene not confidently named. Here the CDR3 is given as CATSRAGARNTEAFF. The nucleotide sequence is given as TGTGCCACCAGCAGAGCCGGAGCAAGGAACACTGAAGCTTTCTTT.